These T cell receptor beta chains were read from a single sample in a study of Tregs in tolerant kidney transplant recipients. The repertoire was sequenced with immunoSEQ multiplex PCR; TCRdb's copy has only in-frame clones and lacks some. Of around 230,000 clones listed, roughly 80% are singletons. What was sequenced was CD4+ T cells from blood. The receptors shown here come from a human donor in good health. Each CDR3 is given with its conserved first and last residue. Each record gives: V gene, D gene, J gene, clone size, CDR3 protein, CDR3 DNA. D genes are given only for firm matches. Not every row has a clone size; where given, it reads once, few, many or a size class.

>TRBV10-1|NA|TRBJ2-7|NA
CASSESGDPYEQYF
TGCGCCAGCAGTGAGTCGGGCGACCCCTACGAGCAGTACTTC
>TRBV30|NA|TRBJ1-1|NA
CAWSVPLTETLNTEAFF
TGTGCCTGGAGTGTACCCCTGACAGAAACCCTGAACACTGAAGCTTTCTTT
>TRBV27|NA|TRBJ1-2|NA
CASRRTGTNYGYTF
TGTGCCAGCCGAAGAACCGGGACGAACTATGGCTACACCTTC
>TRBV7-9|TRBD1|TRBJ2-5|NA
CASSSPGTGGEYF
TGTGCCAGCAGCTCCCCCGGGACAGGGGGAGAGTACTTC
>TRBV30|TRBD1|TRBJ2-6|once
CAWSPQTGSYSGANVLTF
TGTGCCTGGAGCCCTCAGACAGGGTCCTACTCTGGGGCCAACGTCCTGACTTTC
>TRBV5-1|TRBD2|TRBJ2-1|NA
CASSPETSGLSYNEQFF
TGCGCCAGCAGCCCGGAGACTAGCGGGCTCTCCTACAATGAGCAGTTCTTC
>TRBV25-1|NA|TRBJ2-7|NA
CASNKGTPVLSEQYF
TGTGCCAGCAATAAAGGGACACCGGTGCTGAGTGAGCAGTACTTC
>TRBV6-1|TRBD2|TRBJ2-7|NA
CAINSLVGRGEQYF
TGTGCCATCAACAGTCTAGTCGGGAGGGGCGAGCAGTACTTC
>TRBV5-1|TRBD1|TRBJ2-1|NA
CASTVGGTGSYNEQFF
TGCGCCAGCACCGTGGGAGGGACAGGGTCCTACAATGAGCAGTTCTTC
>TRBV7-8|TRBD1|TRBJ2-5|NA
CASSQGQGLVETQYF
TGTGCCAGCAGCCAGGGACAGGGGTTGGTGGAGACCCAGTACTTC
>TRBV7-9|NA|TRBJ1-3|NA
CASSLAGAGNARSGNTIYF
TGTGCCAGCAGCTTAGCCGGCGCGGGTAACGCCCGATCTGGAAACACCATATATTTT
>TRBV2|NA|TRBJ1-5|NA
CASKIRRFEPQHF
TGTGCCAGCAAAATAAGACGGTTCGAGCCCCAGCATTTT
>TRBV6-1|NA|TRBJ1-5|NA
CASSEGNPGLRQPQHF
TGTGCCAGCAGTGAAGGGAACCCAGGGTTGCGTCAGCCCCAGCATTTT
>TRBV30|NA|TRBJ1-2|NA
CAWSQHYGYTF
TGTGCCTGGAGTCAGCACTATGGCTACACCTTC
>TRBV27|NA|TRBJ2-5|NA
CASSLPPNVAGAPETQYF
TGTGCCAGCAGTTTACCCCCCAACGTAGCCGGGGCCCCAGAGACCCAGTACTTC
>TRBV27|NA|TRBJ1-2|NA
CASSFSRVNYGYTF
TGTGCCAGCAGTTTTTCCAGGGTTAACTATGGCTACACCTTC
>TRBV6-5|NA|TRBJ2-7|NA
CASSYSGFSYEQYF
TGTGCCAGCAGTTACTCAGGGTTCTCCTACGAGCAGTACTTC
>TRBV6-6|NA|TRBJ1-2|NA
CASSYGHQGYTF
TGTGCCAGCAGTTACGGTCACCAGGGCTACACCTTC
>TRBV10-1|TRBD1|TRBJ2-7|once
CASSKDRDNKQYF
TGCGCCAGCAGTAAGGACAGGGACAACAAGCAGTACTTC
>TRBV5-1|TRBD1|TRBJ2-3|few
CASSRGDRETDTQYF
TGCGCCAGCAGCAGGGGGGACAGGGAGACAGATACGCAGTATTTT
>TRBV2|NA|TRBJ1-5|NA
CASRKETTGNQPQHF
TGTGCCAGCAGAAAGGAGACGACAGGCAATCAGCCCCAGCATTTT
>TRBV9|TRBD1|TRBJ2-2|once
CASSARRDRVNTGELFF
TGTGCCAGCAGCGCGCGCCGGGACAGGGTGAACACCGGGGAGCTGTTTTTT
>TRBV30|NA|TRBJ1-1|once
CAWSVAIGGGTEAFF
TGTGCCTGGAGTGTAGCCATCGGGGGAGGCACTGAAGCTTTCTTT
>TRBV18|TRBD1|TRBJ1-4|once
CASSLARGTNEKLFF
TGTGCCAGCTCCCTGGCCAGGGGGACTAATGAAAAACTGTTTTTT
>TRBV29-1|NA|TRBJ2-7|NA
CSVPKVPSTGEQYF
TGCAGCGTTCCAAAGGTCCCAAGCACGGGGGAGCAGTACTTC
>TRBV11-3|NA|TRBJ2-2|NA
CASSLVPGDLPGELFF
TGTGCCAGCAGCTTAGTGCCCGGAGATTTGCCCGGGGAGCTGTTTTTT
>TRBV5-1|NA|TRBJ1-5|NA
CASSLQVDQPQHF
TGCGCCAGCAGCTTGCAGGTCGATCAGCCCCAGCATTTT
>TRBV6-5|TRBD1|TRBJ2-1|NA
CASSPRRTGHNEQFF
TGTGCCAGCAGTCCCCGCCGGACAGGTCACAATGAGCAGTTCTTC
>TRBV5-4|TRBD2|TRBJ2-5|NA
CASSLAVAGAQETQYF
TGTGCCAGCAGCTTGGCGGTAGCGGGGGCCCAAGAGACCCAGTACTTC
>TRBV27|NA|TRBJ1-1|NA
CASSLIPNTEAFF
TGTGCCAGCAGTTTAATACCGAACACTGAAGCTTTCTTT
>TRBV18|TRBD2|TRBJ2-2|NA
CASSPRQRDLSGELFF
TGTGCCAGCTCACCTAGGCAGCGGGATTTATCCGGGGAGCTGTTTTTT
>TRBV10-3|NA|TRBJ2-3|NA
CAIRTGADTDTQYF
TGTGCCATCAGGACGGGAGCGGACACAGATACGCAGTATTTT
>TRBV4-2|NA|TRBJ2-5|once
CASSQRTGGMGLAGEQTQYF
TGTGCCAGCAGCCAAAGGACAGGGGGAATGGGGCTAGCGGGAGAGCAGACCCAGTACTTC
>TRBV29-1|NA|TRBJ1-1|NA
CSVPQLWNTEAFF
TGCAGCGTTCCACAGCTATGGAACACTGAAGCTTTCTTT
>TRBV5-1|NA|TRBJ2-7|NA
CASSLGGTRVYEQYF
TGCGCCAGCAGCTTGGGTGGTACCCGTGTGTACGAGCAGTACTTC
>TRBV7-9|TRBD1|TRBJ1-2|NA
CASSPQGAFYGYTF
TGTGCCAGCAGCCCCCAGGGGGCCTTCTATGGCTACACCTTC
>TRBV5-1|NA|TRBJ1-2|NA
CASSSSAFYGYTF
TGCGCCAGCAGCTCGAGCGCATTCTATGGCTACACCTTC
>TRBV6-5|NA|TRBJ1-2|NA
CASSPAGTNYGYTF
TGTGCCAGCAGTCCCGCAGGGACCAACTATGGCTACACCTTC
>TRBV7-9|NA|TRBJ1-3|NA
CASSPHGGPGNTIYF
TGTGCCAGCAGCCCGCACGGGGGGCCCGGAAACACCATATATTTT
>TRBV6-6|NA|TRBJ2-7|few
CASSYDGPSSYEQYF
TGTGCCAGCAGTTACGACGGGCCAAGCTCCTACGAGCAGTACTTC